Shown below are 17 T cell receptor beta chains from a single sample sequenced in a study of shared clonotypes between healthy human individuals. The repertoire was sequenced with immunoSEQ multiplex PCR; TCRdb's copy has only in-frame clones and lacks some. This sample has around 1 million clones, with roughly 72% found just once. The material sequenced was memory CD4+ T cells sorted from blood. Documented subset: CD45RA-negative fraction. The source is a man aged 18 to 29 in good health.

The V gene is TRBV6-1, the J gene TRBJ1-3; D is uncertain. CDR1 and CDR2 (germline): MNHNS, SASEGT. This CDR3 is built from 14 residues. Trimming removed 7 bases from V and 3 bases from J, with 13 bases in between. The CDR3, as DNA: TGTGCCAGCATGGGGTTCGAGCTTGGAAACACCATATATTTT. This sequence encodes CASMGFELGNTIYF.

The DNA of the CDR3 is TGTGCCAGCACCTGGGAGGGCCTTTGGTTCTTC. It translates to CASTWEGLWFF. J is TRBJ2-1 and V is TRBV28; 7 bases are shared with TRBD2. Per germline, CDR1 MDHEN and CDR2 SYDVKM. The junction had 9 bases not matched to a gene; V was cut back by 7 bases and J by 15 bases. CDR3 length equals 11 residues.

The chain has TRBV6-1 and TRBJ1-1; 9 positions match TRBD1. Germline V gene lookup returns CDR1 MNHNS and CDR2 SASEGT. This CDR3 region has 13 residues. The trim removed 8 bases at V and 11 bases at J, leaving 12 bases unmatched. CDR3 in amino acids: CASWDRDIVSAFF. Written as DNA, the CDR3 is TGTGCCAGCTGGGACAGGGATATTGTTTCGGCTTTCTTT.

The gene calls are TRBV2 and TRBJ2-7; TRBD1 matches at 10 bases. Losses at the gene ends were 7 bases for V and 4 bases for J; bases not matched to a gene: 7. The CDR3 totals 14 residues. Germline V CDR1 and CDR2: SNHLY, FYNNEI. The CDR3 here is CASIPGQGFYEQYF. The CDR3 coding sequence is TGTGCCAGCATCCCGGGACAGGGGTTTTACGAGCAGTACTTC.

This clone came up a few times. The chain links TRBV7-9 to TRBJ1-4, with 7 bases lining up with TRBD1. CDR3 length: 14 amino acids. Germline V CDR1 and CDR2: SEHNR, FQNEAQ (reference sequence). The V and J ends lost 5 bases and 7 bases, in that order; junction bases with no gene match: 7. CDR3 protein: CASSLGGGGEKLFF. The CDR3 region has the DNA TGTGCCAGCAGCCTGGGAGGGGGCGGTGAAAAACTGTTTTTT.

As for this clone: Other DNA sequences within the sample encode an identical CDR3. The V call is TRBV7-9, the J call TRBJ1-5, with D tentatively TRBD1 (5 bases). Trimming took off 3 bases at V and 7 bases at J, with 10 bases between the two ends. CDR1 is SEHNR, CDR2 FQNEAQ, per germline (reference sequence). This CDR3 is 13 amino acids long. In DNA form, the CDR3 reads TGTGCCAGCAGCTTGGGGGGGGACCAGCCCCAGCATTTT. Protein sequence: CASSLGGDQPQHF.

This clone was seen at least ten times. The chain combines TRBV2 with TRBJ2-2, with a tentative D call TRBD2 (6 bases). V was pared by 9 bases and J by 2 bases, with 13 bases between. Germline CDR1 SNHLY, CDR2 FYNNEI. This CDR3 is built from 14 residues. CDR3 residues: CARGRQGNTGELFF. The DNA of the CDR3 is TGTGCCAGAGGGAGGCAGGGTAACACCGGGGAGCTGTTTTTT.

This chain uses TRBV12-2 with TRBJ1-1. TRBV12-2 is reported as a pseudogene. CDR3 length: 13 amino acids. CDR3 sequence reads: CASRKWKKTEAFF. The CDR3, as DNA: TGTGCAAGTCGCAAGTGGAAGAAGACTGAAGCTTTCTTT.

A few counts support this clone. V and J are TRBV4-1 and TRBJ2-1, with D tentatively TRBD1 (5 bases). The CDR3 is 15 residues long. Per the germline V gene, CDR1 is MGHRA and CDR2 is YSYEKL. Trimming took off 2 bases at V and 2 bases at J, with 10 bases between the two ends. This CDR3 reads CASSQLPGTYNEQFF. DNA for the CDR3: TGCGCCAGCAGCCAATTGCCAGGGACCTACAATGAGCAGTTCTTC.

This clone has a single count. The CDR3 DNA reads TGCGCCAGCAGCCAAGGACAGGGGGGACGATTAAACACTGAAGCTTTCTTT. Translation: CASSQGQGGRLNTEAFF. V is TRBV4-3 and J is TRBJ1-1; the match to TRBD1 covers 9 bases. CDR1 and CDR2 (germline): LGHNA, YSLEER. J was trimmed by 2 bases and V by 1 base; bases with no gene match: 8. The CDR3 runs 17 residues.

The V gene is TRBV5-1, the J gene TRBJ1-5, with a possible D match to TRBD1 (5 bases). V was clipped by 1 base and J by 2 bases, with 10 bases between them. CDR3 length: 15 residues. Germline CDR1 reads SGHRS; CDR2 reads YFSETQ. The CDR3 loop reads CASSLRSGRNQPQHF. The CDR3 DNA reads TGCGCCAGCAGCTTGCGGTCAGGGCGCAATCAGCCCCAGCATTTT.

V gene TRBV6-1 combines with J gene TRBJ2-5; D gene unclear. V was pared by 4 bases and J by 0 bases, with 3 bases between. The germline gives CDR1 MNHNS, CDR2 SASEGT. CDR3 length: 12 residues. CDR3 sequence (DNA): TGTGCCAGCAGTGTCTACCAAGAGACCCAGTACTTC. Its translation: CASSVYQETQYF.

The CDR3 loop is CASSIQGLGEKLFF. Written as DNA, the CDR3 is TGTGCCAGTAGTATACAGGGACTCGGTGAAAAACTGTTTTTT. This sequence joins TRBV19 and TRBJ1-4; D is possibly TRBD1 (5 bases). Germline values: CDR1 LNHDA, CDR2 SQIVND (reference sequence). The CDR3 extends over 14 amino acids. Trimming left V 2 bases short and J 7 bases short, with 11 bases between.

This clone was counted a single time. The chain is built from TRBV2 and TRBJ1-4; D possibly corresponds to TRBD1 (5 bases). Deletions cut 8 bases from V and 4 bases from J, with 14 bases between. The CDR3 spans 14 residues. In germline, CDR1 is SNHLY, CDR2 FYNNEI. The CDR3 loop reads CASHVGQGNEKLFF. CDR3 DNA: TGTGCCAGCCATGTTGGGCAGGGTAATGAAAAACTGTTTTTT.

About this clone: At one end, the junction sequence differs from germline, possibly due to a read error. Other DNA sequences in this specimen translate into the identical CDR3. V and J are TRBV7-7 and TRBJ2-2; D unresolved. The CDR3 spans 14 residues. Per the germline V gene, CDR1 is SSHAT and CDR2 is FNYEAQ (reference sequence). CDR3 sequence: CASSLAAGTGELFF. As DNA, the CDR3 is TGTGCTAGCAGCTTAGCTGCCGGCACCGGGGAGCTGTTTTTT.

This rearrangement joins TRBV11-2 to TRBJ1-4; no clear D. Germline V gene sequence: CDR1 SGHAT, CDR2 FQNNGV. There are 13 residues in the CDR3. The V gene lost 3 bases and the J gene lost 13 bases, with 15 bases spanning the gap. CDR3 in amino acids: CASSFARSGGLFF. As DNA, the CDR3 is TGTGCCAGCAGCTTCGCCCGGTCCGGTGGACTGTTTTTT. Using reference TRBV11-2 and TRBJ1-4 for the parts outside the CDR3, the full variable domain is EAGVAQSPRYKIIEKRQSVAFWCNPISGHATLYWYQQILGQGPKLLIQFQNNGVVDDSQLPKDRFSAERLKGVDSTLKIQPAKLEDSAVYLCASSFARSGGLFFGSGTQLSVL.

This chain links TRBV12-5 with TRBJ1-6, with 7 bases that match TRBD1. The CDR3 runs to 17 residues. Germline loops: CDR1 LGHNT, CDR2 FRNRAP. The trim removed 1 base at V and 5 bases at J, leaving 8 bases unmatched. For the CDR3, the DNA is TGTGCTAGTGGTTTGGCTACTCTCGGGACAGATAATTCACCCCTCCACTTT. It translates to CASGLATLGTDNSPLHF.